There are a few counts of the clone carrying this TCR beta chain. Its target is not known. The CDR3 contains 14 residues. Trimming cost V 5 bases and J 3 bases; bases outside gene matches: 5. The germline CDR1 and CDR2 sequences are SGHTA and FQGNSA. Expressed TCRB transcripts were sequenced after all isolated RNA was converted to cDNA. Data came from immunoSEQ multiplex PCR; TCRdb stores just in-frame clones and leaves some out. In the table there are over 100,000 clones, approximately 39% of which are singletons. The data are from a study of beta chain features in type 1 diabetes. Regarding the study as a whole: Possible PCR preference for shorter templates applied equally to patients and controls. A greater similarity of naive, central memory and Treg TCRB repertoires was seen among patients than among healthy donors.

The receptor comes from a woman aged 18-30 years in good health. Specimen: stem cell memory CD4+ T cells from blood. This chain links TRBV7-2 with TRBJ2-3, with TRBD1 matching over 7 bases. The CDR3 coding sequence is TGTGCCAGCAGCCTATACAGGGGAACAGATACGCAGTATTTT. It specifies CASSLYRGTDTQYF.